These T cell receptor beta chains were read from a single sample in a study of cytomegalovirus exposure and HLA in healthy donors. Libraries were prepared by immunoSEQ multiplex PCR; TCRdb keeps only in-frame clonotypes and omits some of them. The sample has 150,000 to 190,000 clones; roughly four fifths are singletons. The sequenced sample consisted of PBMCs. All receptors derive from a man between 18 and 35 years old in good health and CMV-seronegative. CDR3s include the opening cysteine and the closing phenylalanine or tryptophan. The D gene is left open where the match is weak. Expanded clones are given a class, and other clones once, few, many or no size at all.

CASSPGRNEKLFF,TGTGCCAGCAGCCCCGGTCGTAATGAAAAACTGTTTTTT,NA,NA,13,TRBV9,TRBJ1-4
CASSPIGRRSGRGDEQFF,TGTGCCAGCAGCCCCATAGGTAGAAGGAGCGGGAGAGGCGATGAGCAGTTCTTC,NA,TRBD2,18,TRBV14,TRBJ2-1
CAISESSGSNRGTQYF,TGTGCCATCAGTGAGAGTAGCGGGAGTAATAGAGGTACGCAGTATTTT,NA,TRBD2,16,TRBV10-3,TRBJ2-3
CASISGSYEQYF,TGTGCCAGCATCAGCGGGAGCTACGAGCAGTACTTC,NA,TRBD2,12,TRBV7-2,TRBJ2-7
CASSQVTGELFF,TGTGCCAGCAGCCAGGTCACCGGGGAGCTGTTTTTT,few,NA,12,TRBV7-9,TRBJ2-2
CASNPPGQPQHF,TGTGCCAGCAACCCCCCGGGGCAGCCCCAGCATTTT,NA,NA,12,TRBV28,TRBJ1-5
CATTGISYEQYF,TGTGCCACTACAGGAATATCCTACGAGCAGTACTTC,NA,NA,12,TRBV10-3,TRBJ2-7
CASSQDGAGSTDTQYF,TGCGCCAGCAGCCAAGATGGGGCAGGGAGCACAGATACGCAGTATTTT,NA,NA,16,TRBV4-1,TRBJ2-3
CATTQGLAVTDTQYF,TGTGCCACCACGCAGGGTCTAGCGGTCACAGATACGCAGTATTTT,NA,TRBD2,15,TRBV19,TRBJ2-3
CASSDVAGGRGNEQFF,TGTGCCAGCAGTGACGTAGCGGGAGGTCGGGGAAATGAGCAGTTCTTC,NA,TRBD2,16,TRBV2,TRBJ2-1
CASRDNLNYGYTF,TGTGCCAGCAGGGACAACTTGAACTATGGCTACACCTTC,NA,NA,13,TRBV6-5,TRBJ1-2
CASSLGQGKETQYF,TGTGCCAGCAGCCTGGGACAGGGGAAGGAGACCCAGTACTTC,NA,TRBD1,14,TRBV7-6,TRBJ2-5
CASSARDSPIGELFF,TGTGCCAGCAGTGCCCGGGACTCCCCAATCGGGGAGCTGTTTTTT,NA,NA,15,TRBV6-4,TRBJ2-2
CASRASRGQPQHF,TGTGCCAGCAGGGCCTCGCGCGGTCAGCCCCAGCATTTT,NA,NA,13,TRBV27,TRBJ1-5
CASSFGTGDQPQHF,TGTGCCAGCAGTTTTGGGACAGGGGATCAGCCCCAGCATTTT,NA,TRBD1,14,TRBV27,TRBJ1-5
CASSLTGTVTYEQYF,TGCGCCAGCAGCTTGACAGGGACAGTTACCTACGAGCAGTACTTC,NA,TRBD1,15,TRBV5-1,TRBJ2-7
CASSQDGSGIGLRGQFF,TGCGCCAGCAGCCAAGACGGAAGCGGGATAGGGCTCCGGGGGCAGTTCTTC,NA,TRBD2,17,TRBV4-1,TRBJ2-1
CASRRLPGETQYF,TGTGCCAGCAGGCGCCTTCCGGGGGAGACCCAGTACTTC,NA,NA,13,TRBV7-9,TRBJ2-5
CAISDPSGRGYEQYF,TGTGCCATCAGTGACCCTAGCGGGAGAGGGTACGAGCAGTACTTC,few,TRBD2,15,TRBV10-3,TRBJ2-7
CASYTSTEGATTGELFF,TGTGCGTCATACACCTCTACGGAGGGAGCAACAACCGGGGAGCTGTTTTTT,NA,NA,17,TRBV27,TRBJ2-2
CASSLSYSNQPQHF,TGTGCCAGCAGTTTATCATATAGCAATCAGCCCCAGCATTTT,NA,NA,14,TRBV27,TRBJ1-5
CASTVPSSYNEQFF,TGTGCCAGCACTGTCCCCAGCTCCTACAATGAGCAGTTCTTC,NA,NA,14,TRBV6-6,TRBJ2-1
CAWSTPFADRLKGYTF,TGTGCCTGGAGTACCCCCTTCGCGGACAGACTGAAAGGCTACACCTTC,NA,NA,16,TRBV30,TRBJ1-2
CASSLAASPSGNTIYF,TGCGCCAGCAGCTTGGCCGCCAGTCCCTCTGGAAACACCATATATTTT,NA,NA,16,TRBV5-1,TRBJ1-3
CASSPGGAHGNEKLFF,TGTGCCAGCAGCCCGGGAGGGGCTCATGGTAATGAAAAACTGTTTTTT,NA,NA,16,TRBV9,TRBJ1-4
CASSEGGYGIHYEQYF,TGTGCCAGCAGTGAAGGGGGATACGGGATTCACTACGAGCAGTACTTC,NA,NA,16,TRBV6-1,TRBJ2-7
CASSEDRGNTEAFF,TGCGCCAGCAGCGAAGACAGGGGGAACACTGAAGCTTTCTTT,NA,TRBD1,14,TRBV4-3,TRBJ1-1
CASSLTGGSPLHF,TGTGCCAGCAGCCTTACAGGGGGTTCACCCCTCCACTTT,NA,TRBD1,13,TRBV14,TRBJ1-6
CASSQEGGDTQYF,TGCGCCAGCAGCCAAGAGGGAGGAGATACGCAGTATTTT,NA,NA,13,TRBV4-1,TRBJ2-3
CASSPPRAGANVLTF,TGTGCCAGCAGCCCTCCACGGGCTGGGGCCAACGTCCTGACTTTC,NA,NA,15,TRBV7-9,TRBJ2-6
CASSPGGRNYEQYF,TGTGCCAGCAGCCCGGGGGGGAGGAACTACGAGCAGTACTTC,NA,NA,14,TRBV21-1,TRBJ2-7
CASSEVGDSYEQYF,TGCGCCAGCAGTGAAGTGGGAGACTCCTACGAGCAGTACTTC,NA,NA,14,TRBV10-1,TRBJ2-7
CASSLGGTGAYEQYF,TGTGCCAGCAGTTTAGGAGGGACAGGGGCTTACGAGCAGTACTTC,NA,TRBD1,15,TRBV27,TRBJ2-7
CASSDHRDYEQYF,TGCGCCAGCAGCGACCACAGGGACTACGAGCAGTACTTC,NA,NA,13,TRBV5-1,TRBJ2-7
CASSPGQGFYEQYF,TGCGCCAGCAGCCCGGGACAGGGTTTCTACGAGCAGTACTTC,few,TRBD1,14,TRBV4-1,TRBJ2-7
CASSLDSGGRPDTQYF,TGTGCCAGCAGTCTCGATTCAGGGGGGAGGCCAGATACGCAGTATTTT,NA,NA,16,TRBV28,TRBJ2-3
CASSSRQGTNEKLFF,TGTGCCAGCAGTTCCCGACAGGGTACAAATGAAAAACTGTTTTTT,once,TRBD1,15,TRBV28,TRBJ1-4
CASSLFPPYEQYF,TGTGCCAGCAGCTTGTTTCCTCCCTACGAGCAGTACTTC,few,NA,13,TRBV5-6,TRBJ2-7
CASSLDPSSNEQFF,TGTGCCAGCAGCTTAGATCCCAGTTCCAATGAGCAGTTCTTC,NA,NA,14,TRBV7-9,TRBJ2-1
CASSDWRGGGPKQYF,TGTGCCAGCAGCGATTGGAGGGGGGGAGGGCCCAAGCAGTACTTC,few,NA,15,TRBV28,TRBJ2-7
CASSRDSAGELFF,TGTGCCAGCAGCCGGGACTCGGCCGGGGAGCTGTTTTTT,NA,NA,13,TRBV11-3,TRBJ2-2